These 5 T cell receptor beta chains share one sample of origin, sequenced in a study of T cell changes during pregnancy in multiple sclerosis. Produced via immunoSEQ multiplex PCR; TCRdb's table is partial and in-frame only. Altogether more than 30,000 clones are present, about 90% being singletons, with the ten largest covering approximately 0.6%. The source was CD4+ T cells from peripheral blood mononuclear cells, collected before pregnancy. All receptors come from a female donor with multiple sclerosis, enrolled in a pregnancy study.

V gene TRBV5-5 combines with J gene TRBJ1-1; D uncertain. The V and J ends lost 2 bases and 3 bases respectively, with 11 bases between them. Germline assignment: CDR1 SGHKS and CDR2 YYEKEE (reference sequence). The CDR3 covers 14 residues. The CDR3 loop is CASSLVPVDTEAFF. The CDR3 DNA reads as TGTGCCAGCAGCTTAGTTCCAGTCGACACTGAAGCTTTCTTT.

The chain employs TRBV5-6 and TRBJ1-4; TRBD1 aligns across 7 bases. Per germline, CDR1 SGHDT and CDR2 YYEEEE. V shed 1 base, J shed 7 bases, and the junction held 10 bases outside the gene matches. The CDR3 extends over 16 amino acids. The CDR3 here is CASSLSKGQFFEKLFF. The CDR3 DNA sequence: TGTGCCAGCAGCTTGTCTAAGGGACAGTTTTTTGAAAAACTGTTTTTT.

The chain couples TRBV7-8 to TRBJ2-4; possible D gene TRBD1, 7 bases. This CDR3 comprises 15 residues. Germline CDR1 reads SGHVS; CDR2 reads FQNEAQ. Trimming pared 0 bases from V and 7 bases from J, leaving 13 bases between. DNA of the CDR3: TGTGCCAGCAGCTTAGCGGAGGGGGCGTGGAACATTCAGTACTTC. Translation: CASSLAEGAWNIQYF.

V and J are TRBV10-2 and TRBJ2-1, with a tentative D call TRBD2 (6 bases). Germline CDR1 and CDR2: WSHSY and SAAADI. Between the trimmed V and J ends, which lost 9 bases and 4 bases, there was a span of 16 bases. The CDR3 has 14 residues. As DNA, the CDR3 is TGCGCCAGATCCCCAACTAGCAATTACAATGAGCAGTTCTTC. Translation: CARSPTSNYNEQFF.

V and J are TRBV30 and TRBJ1-2, with D possibly matching TRBD1 (5 bases). There are 13 residues in the CDR3. V lost 0 bases and J lost 3, with 8 bases in between. Germline loops: CDR1 GTSNPN, CDR2 SVGIG (reference sequence). CDR3 sequence: CAWSVSGDYGYTF. Here the CDR3 DNA reads TGTGCCTGGAGTGTATCGGGGGACTATGGCTACACCTTC.